This T cell receptor beta chain appears in the sequencing data of a study of blood T cell repertoires in COVID-19. V trimming: 6 bases; J trimming: 0 bases; junction bases outside the gene matches: 6. This CDR3 spans 16 amino acids. Germline assignment: CDR1 SGHNT and CDR2 YENEEA. Sequencing used immunoSEQ multiplex PCR; TCRdb keeps in-frame clones, though not all of them. The data contain about 220,000 clones, about four fifths of them singletons. The rearrangement links TRBV11-3 to TRBJ2-1; 9 bases align to TRBD2. Sequencing was performed on PBMCs or T cells enriched from blood (not recorded which). This TCR derives from a woman in her thirties or forties who had recovered from COVID-19. DNA of the CDR3: TGTGCCAGCAGTCCCCGTAGCGGGAGCTCCTACAATGAGCAGTTCTTC. Translated, it gives CASSPRSGSSYNEQFF.